These T cell receptor beta chains were read from a single sample in a study of blood T cell repertoires in COVID-19. Sequencing was performed with immunoSEQ multiplex PCR; in TCRdb, only in-frame clones are kept and a portion is missing. The repertoire includes hundreds of thousands of clones, 87% of them detected once, and about 2.1% sits in the top ten. The sample was PBMCs or T cells enriched from blood (not recorded which). These receptors were collected from a woman between 18 and 30 years old with acute COVID-19. Each CDR3 is given with its conserved first and last residue. D genes are given only for firm matches. A row's size may be missing; if present it is once, few, many or a size class.

size,J,D,V,CDR3,DNA
once,TRBJ2-2,-,TRBV19,CASSIPGGGRELFF,TGTGCCAGTAGTATCCCAGGGGGAGGTCGGGAGCTGTTTTTT
-,TRBJ2-7,TRBD1,TRBV5-5,CASSSGQGDPEQYF,TGTGCCAGCAGCTCCGGACAGGGAGACCCGGAGCAGTACTTC
once,TRBJ2-2,-,TRBV7-3,CASSFGTGELFF,TGTGCCAGCAGCTTCGGCACCGGGGAGCTGTTTTTT
-,TRBJ2-7,-,TRBV6-5,CASSYATATYEQYF,TGTGCCAGCAGTTATGCCACCGCGACCTACGAGCAGTACTTC
once,TRBJ2-5,TRBD2,TRBV7-9,CASSSNRDYGIETQYF,TGTGCCAGCAGCTCCAACCGGGACTACGGAATAGAGACCCAGTACTTC
few,TRBJ1-6,-,TRBV7-2,CASSFRQGTSPLHF,TGTGCCAGCAGCTTTCGGCAGGGTACCTCACCCCTCCACTTT
-,TRBJ2-4,TRBD1,TRBV6-5,CASGRDRGNIQYF,TGTGCCAGCGGCCGGGACAGGGGAAACATTCAGTACTTC
-,TRBJ2-1,TRBD2,TRBV5-1,CASWLDGTSGSNEQFF,TGCGCCAGCTGGCTTGACGGGACTAGCGGTAGCAATGAGCAGTTCTTC
-,TRBJ1-4,TRBD1,TRBV5-4,CASSSGQGWREKLFF,TGTGCCAGCAGCAGTGGACAGGGGTGGCGTGAAAAACTGTTTTTT
-,TRBJ2-1,TRBD2,TRBV3-1/TRBV3-2,CASSQDPAGLAGLKFF,TGTGCCAGCAGCCAAGACCCAGCGGGACTAGCGGGACTAAAGTTCTTC
once,TRBJ2-2,-,TRBV28,CASRQAPGELFF,TGTGCCAGCAGACAGGCCCCCGGGGAGCTGTTTTTT
-,TRBJ2-7,-,TRBV6-5,CASSYSSRAFQYF,TGTGCCAGCAGTTACTCGTCAAGAGCTTTCCAGTACTTC
-,TRBJ2-1,-,TRBV6-1,CASSESLYPNEQFF,TGTGCCAGCAGTGAAAGTCTCTATCCCAATGAGCAGTTCTTC
-,TRBJ2-7,TRBD2,TRBV11-2,CASGLAGGYEQYF,TGTGCCAGCGGACTAGCGGGAGGCTACGAGCAGTACTTC
-,TRBJ1-2,TRBD1,TRBV6-5,CASRETGANYGYTF,TGTGCCAGCAGGGAGACAGGGGCTAACTATGGCTACACCTTC
-,TRBJ2-7,TRBD1,TRBV11-2,CASSPTSGTGLHEQYF,TGTGCCAGCAGCCCGACTTCCGGGACAGGGCTCCACGAGCAGTACTTC
few,TRBJ1-5,TRBD1,TRBV28,CASSWTGKGNQPQHF,TGTGCCAGCAGTTGGACAGGGAAGGGCAATCAGCCCCAGCATTTT
-,TRBJ1-3,-,TRBV7-2,CASSLEGGGTGNTIYF,TGTGCCAGCAGCTTAGAGGGCGGAGGGACTGGAAACACCATATATTTT
once,TRBJ1-4,-,TRBV7-2,CASSLVGLSSEKLFF,TGTGCCAGCAGCTTAGTGGGGCTATCGAGTGAAAAACTGTTTTTT
-,TRBJ1-2,TRBD1,TRBV12-3/TRBV12-4,CASSRGQSYGYTF,TGTGCCAGCAGTCGGGGACAGAGCTATGGCTACACCTTC
-,TRBJ2-7,TRBD2,TRBV4-1,CASSRGLAGGPSYEQYF,TGCGCCAGCAGCCGGGGACTAGCGGGAGGGCCGTCCTACGAGCAGTACTTC
-,TRBJ1-1,-,TRBV27,CASSLSREAFF,TGTGCCAGCAGTTTAAGCAGGGAAGCTTTCTTT
-,TRBJ1-2,TRBD1,TRBV28,CASSLSGTGAYNYGYTF,TGTGCCAGCAGTTTATCGGGGACAGGGGCCTATAACTATGGCTACACCTTC
once,TRBJ1-6,-,TRBV11-3,CASSLLGRNSPLHF,TGTGCCAGCAGCTTATTGGGGAGGAATTCACCCCTCCACTTT
-,TRBJ1-3,TRBD1,TRBV19,CASKRQGTGNTIYF,TGTGCCAGTAAGCGACAGGGGACTGGAAACACCATATATTTT
once,TRBJ1-5,-,TRBV10-2,CASSASRQPQHF,TGCGCCAGCAGTGCCTCGCGACAGCCCCAGCATTTT
-,TRBJ2-1,-,TRBV28,CASGPRSYNEQFF,TGTGCCAGTGGGCCCCGCTCCTACAATGAGCAGTTCTTC
-,TRBJ2-7,TRBD1,TRBV30,CAWSPTTGAYEQYF,TGTGCCTGGAGTCCGACGACAGGGGCCTACGAGCAGTACTTC
-,TRBJ1-1,TRBD1,TRBV7-2,CASSEGTATMNTEAFF,TGTGCCAGCAGCGAAGGGACAGCTACTATGAACACTGAAGCTTTCTTT
-,TRBJ2-1,-,TRBV9,CASSGSITDNEQFF,TGTGCCAGCAGCGGGTCTATAACAGACAATGAGCAGTTCTTC
-,TRBJ1-3,-,TRBV11-2,CASSKYTGSGNTIYF,TGTGCCAGCAGCAAGTACACAGGGTCCGGAAACACCATATATTTT
-,TRBJ2-1,-,TRBV9,CASSKSTTGNEQFF,TGTGCCAGCAGCAAAAGTACCACAGGGAATGAGCAGTTCTTC
-,TRBJ2-1,TRBD1,TRBV14,CASSQTTGYINEQFF,TGTGCCAGCAGCCAGACGACAGGGTATATCAATGAGCAGTTCTTC
-,TRBJ1-1,TRBD1,TRBV10-3,CAIRTTGEGAFF,TGTGCCATCAGGACGACAGGGGAGGGAGCTTTCTTT
-,TRBJ2-1,-,TRBV28,CASSLMAQGIATYNEQFF,TGTGCCAGCAGTTTAATGGCCCAGGGGATTGCTACCTACAATGAGCAGTTCTTC
-,TRBJ1-5,-,TRBV9,CASSVEGWSNQPQHF,TGTGCCAGCAGCGTTGAGGGTTGGAGCAATCAGCCCCAGCATTTT
-,TRBJ1-2,-,TRBV6-5,CASTLPGAGGGYTF,TGTGCCAGCACCCTCCCGGGAGCTGGGGGAGGCTACACCTTC
-,TRBJ2-7,TRBD1,TRBV7-9,CASSSGQANYEQYF,TGTGCCAGCAGCTCGGGACAGGCCAACTACGAGCAGTACTTC
once,TRBJ2-5,-,TRBV7-2,CASSPGETQYF,TGTGCCAGCAGCCCGGGAGAGACCCAGTACTTC
-,TRBJ2-7,TRBD2,TRBV27,CASSPTSVADEQYF,TGTGCCAGCAGTCCGACTAGCGTGGCGGACGAGCAGTACTTC
many,TRBJ2-7,-,TRBV10-1,CASSSSVESNEQYF,TGCGCCAGCAGCTCTAGCGTTGAAAGCAACGAGCAGTACTTC
-,TRBJ1-2,-,TRBV11-2,CASEGGGSANYGYTF,TGTGCCAGCGAGGGGGGGGGCTCTGCTAACTATGGCTACACCTTC
-,TRBJ2-2,-,TRBV10-3,CAISPSVDTGELFF,TGTGCCATCAGTCCTAGCGTAGACACCGGGGAGCTGTTTTTT
-,TRBJ1-3,-,TRBV7-9,CASSPGTTGNTIYF,TGTGCCAGCAGCCCTGGGACAACTGGAAACACCATATATTTT
-,TRBJ2-1,-,TRBV10-1,CASSETSKNEQFF,TGCGCCAGCAGTGAAACGTCTAAGAATGAGCAGTTCTTC
-,TRBJ1-6,TRBD1,TRBV4-1,CASSHLPDRANSPLHF,TGCGCCAGCAGCCATCTACCCGACAGGGCTAATTCACCCCTCCACTTT
-,TRBJ1-5,-,TRBV28,CASWPVGGQPQHF,TGTGCCAGCTGGCCTGTCGGAGGTCAGCCCCAGCATTTT
few,TRBJ1-1,TRBD1,TRBV9,CASSASDRANTEAFF,TGTGCCAGCAGCGCTTCCGACAGGGCTAACACTGAAGCTTTCTTT
-,TRBJ2-2,TRBD2,TRBV9,CASSVGSGSTGELFF,TGTGCCAGCAGCGTAGGCAGCGGGAGTACCGGGGAGCTGTTTTTT
-,TRBJ1-6,-,TRBV5-1,CASSLDVQAAPLHF,TGCGCCAGCAGCTTGGATGTGCAGGCCGCACCCCTCCACTTT